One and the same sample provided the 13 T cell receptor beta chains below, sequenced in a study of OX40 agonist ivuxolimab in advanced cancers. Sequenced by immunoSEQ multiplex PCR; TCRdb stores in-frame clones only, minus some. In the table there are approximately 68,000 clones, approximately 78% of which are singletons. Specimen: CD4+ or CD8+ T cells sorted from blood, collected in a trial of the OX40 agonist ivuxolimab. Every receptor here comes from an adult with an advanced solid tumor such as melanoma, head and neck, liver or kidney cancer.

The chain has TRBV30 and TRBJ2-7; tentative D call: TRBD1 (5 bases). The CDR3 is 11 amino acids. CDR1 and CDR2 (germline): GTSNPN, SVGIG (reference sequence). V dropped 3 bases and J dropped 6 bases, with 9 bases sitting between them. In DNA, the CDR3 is TGTGCCTGGAGGTTTAGGGGCGAGCAGTACTTC. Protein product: CAWRFRGEQYF.

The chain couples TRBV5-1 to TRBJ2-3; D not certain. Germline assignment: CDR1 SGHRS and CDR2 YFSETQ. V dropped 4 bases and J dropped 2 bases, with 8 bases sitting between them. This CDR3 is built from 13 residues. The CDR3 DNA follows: TGCGCCAGCAGCGCCGCGGTCACAGATACGCAGTATTTT. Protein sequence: CASSAAVTDTQYF.

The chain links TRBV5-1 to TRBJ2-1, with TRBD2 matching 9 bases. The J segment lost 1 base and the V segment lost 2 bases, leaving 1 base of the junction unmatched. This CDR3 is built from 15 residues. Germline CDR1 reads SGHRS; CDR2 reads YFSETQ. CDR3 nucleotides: TGCGCCAGCAGCTTTAGCGGGGGATCCTACAATGAGCAGTTCTTC. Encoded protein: CASSFSGGSYNEQFF.

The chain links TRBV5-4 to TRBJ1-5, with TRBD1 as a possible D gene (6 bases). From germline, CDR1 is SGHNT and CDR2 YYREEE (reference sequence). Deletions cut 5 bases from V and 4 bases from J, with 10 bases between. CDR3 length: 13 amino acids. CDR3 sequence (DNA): TGTGCCAGCAGTACAGGGACAAATCAGCCCCAGCATTTT. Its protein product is CASSTGTNQPQHF. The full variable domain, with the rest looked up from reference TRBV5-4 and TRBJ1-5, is ETGVTQSPTHLIKTRGQQVTLRCSSQSGHNTVSWYQQALGQGPQFIFQYYREEENGRGNFPPRFSGLQFPNYSSELNVNALELDDSALYLCASSTGTNQPQHFGDGTRLSIL.

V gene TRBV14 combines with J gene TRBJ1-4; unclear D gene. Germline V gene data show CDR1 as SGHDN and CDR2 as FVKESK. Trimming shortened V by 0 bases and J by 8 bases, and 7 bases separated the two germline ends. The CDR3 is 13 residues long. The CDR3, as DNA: TGTGCCAGCAGCCAAGAAGCCTACGAAAAACTGTTTTTT. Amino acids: CASSQEAYEKLFF.

CDR3 sequence (DNA): TGTGCCAGCAGTCACGGACGAGAAGAGACCCAGTACTTC. Residues: CASSHGREETQYF. J is TRBJ2-5 and V is TRBV6-5, with no clear D. Between the trimmed V and J ends, which lost 5 bases and 3 bases, there was a span of 10 bases. The germline V gene has CDR1 MNHEY and CDR2 SVGAGI. This CDR3 comprises 13 residues.

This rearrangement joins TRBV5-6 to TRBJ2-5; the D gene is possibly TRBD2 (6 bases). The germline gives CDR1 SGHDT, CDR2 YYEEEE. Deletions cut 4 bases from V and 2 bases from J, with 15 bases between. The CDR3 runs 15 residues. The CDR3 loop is CASSRGTGGQETQYF. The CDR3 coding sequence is TGTGCCAGCAGCCGCGGGACCGGCGGGCAAGAGACCCAGTACTTC.

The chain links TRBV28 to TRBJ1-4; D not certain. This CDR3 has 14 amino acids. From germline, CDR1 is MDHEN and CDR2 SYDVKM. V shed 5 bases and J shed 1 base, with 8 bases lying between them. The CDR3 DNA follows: TGTGCCAGCAGTGAAGGGCAAACTAATGAAAAACTGTTTTTT. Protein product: CASSEGQTNEKLFF.

The CDR3 region is CASIGLLAELNEQFF. Here the CDR3 DNA reads TGTGCCAGCATTGGTCTGCTAGCGGAGCTCAATGAGCAGTTCTTC. The chain is built from TRBV6-6 and TRBJ2-1; TRBD2 agrees at 7 bases. This CDR3 has 15 amino acids. After removal of 7 bases from V and 6 bases from J, the junction contained 12 bases not matched to a gene. Looked up from germline, CDR1 is MNHNY and CDR2 is SVGAGI (reference sequence).

CDR3 in amino acids: CASSTWTSGDTDTQYF. In nucleotides, the CDR3 is TGTGCCAGCAGCACCTGGACTAGCGGGGACACAGATACGCAGTATTTT. The J gene is TRBJ2-3, the V gene TRBV5-4, with 12 positions matching TRBD2. Germline V gene lookup returns CDR1 SGHNT and CDR2 YYREEE (reference sequence). Losses at the gene ends were 4 bases for V and 2 bases for J; bases not matched to a gene: 5. This CDR3 region has 16 residues.

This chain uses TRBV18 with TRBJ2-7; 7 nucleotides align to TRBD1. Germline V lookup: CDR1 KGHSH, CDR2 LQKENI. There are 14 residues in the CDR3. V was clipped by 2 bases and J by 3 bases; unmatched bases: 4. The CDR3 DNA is TGTGCCAGCTCACCAGATCGGGACAGCTACGAGCAGTACGTC. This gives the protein CASSPDRDSYEQYV.

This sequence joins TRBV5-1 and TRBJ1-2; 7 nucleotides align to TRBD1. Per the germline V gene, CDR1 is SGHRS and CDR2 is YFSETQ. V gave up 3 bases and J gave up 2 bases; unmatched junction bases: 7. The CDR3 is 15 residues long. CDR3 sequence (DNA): TGCGCCAGCAGCTACACGACAGGGCCCAACTATGGCTACACCTTC. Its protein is CASSYTTGPNYGYTF.

Written as DNA, the CDR3 is TGTGCCAGTGGATCACAGGGGCTAAACACTGAAGCTTTCTTT. The encoded protein is CASGSQGLNTEAFF. The chain carries TRBV9 and TRBJ1-1; 7 bases are shared with TRBD1. Germline V gene data show CDR1 as SGDLS and CDR2 as YYNGEE. V gave up 8 bases and J gave up 2 bases; unmatched junction bases: 9. This CDR3 spans 14 amino acids.